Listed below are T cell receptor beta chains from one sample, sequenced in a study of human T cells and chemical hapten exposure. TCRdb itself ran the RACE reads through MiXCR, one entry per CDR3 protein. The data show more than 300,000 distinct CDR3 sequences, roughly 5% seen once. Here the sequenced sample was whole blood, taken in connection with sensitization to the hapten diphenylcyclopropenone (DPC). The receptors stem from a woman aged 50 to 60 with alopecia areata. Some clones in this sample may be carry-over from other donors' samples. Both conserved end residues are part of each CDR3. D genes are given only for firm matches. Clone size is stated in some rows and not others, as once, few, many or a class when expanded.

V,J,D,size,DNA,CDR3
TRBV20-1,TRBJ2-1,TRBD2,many,TGCAGTGCTCGTAGCGGGGGGGGCTTAAATGAGCAGTTCTTC,CSARSGGGLNEQFF
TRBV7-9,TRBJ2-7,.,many,TGTGCCAGCAGCTCACGACAGGACTCCTACGAGCAGTACTTC,CASSSRQDSYEQYF
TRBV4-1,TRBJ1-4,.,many,TGCGCCAGCAGCCAAGCAGGGAAGGAAAAACTGTTTTTT,CASSQAGKEKLFF
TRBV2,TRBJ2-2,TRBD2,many,TGTGCCAGCAAAGCTAGCGGGAAGAACACCGGGGAGCTGTTTTTT,CASKASGKNTGELFF
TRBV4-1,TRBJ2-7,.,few,TGCGCCAGCAGCCAAGAAGGAAAGGTATACGAGCAGTACTTC,CASSQEGKVYEQYF
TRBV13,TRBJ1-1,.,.,TGTGCCACCCGGCCACAGGGACTAAACACTGAAGCTTTCTTT,CATRPQGLNTEAFF
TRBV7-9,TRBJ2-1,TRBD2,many,TGTGCCACCTCTCTAGCGGGGGCCTACAATGAGCAGTTCTTC,CATSLAGAYNEQFF
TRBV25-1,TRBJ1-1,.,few,TGTGCCAGCAGTGAATATGGGAGAAACACTGAAGCTTTCTTT,CASSEYGRNTEAFF
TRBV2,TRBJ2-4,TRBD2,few,TGTGCCAGCATTCAGCGGGAGACCAAAAACATTCAGTACTTC,CASIQRETKNIQYF
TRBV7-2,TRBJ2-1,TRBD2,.,TGTGCCAGCAGCGCCCTAGCGGGGTCCTACAATGAGCAGTTCTTC,CASSALAGSYNEQFF
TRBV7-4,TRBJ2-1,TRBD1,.,TGTGCCAGCAGCCTTGACTGGGACAGGGGGCATAATGAGCAGTTCTTC,CASSLDWDRGHNEQFF
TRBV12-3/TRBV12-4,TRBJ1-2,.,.,TGTGCCAGCAGTTTAACGACCCCTAACTATGGCTACACCTTC,CASSLTTPNYGYTF